This TCR beta chain originates from a study of T cell repertoires in aging, cancer and after chemotherapy. TCR beta rearrangements were amplified from peripheral blood genomic DNA. In regard to this clonotype: What it binds is not known.

General observations from the study: Healthy donors lost TCR diversity with age mainly through richness, cancer patients through richness and evenness.

Multiplex touch-down PCR with TRB-A/B primers amplified rearranged V-D-J TRB sequences. TCRdb reprocessed the multiplex PCR reads with MiXCR, giving one entry per CDR3 protein. The table shows some 7,000 distinct CDR3 sequences, with roughly 31% occurring only once. The specimen was blood. The TCR was taken from a human donor with a blood cancer. The donor label of this sample is uncertain.

The CDR3 DNA is TGTGCCTGGATGGGGGCGACTTACTCCTACGAGCAGTACTTC. It is translated as CAWMGATYSYEQYF. V and J are TRBV30 and TRBJ2-7; D is possibly TRBD1 (6 bases). The germline V gene has CDR1 GTSNPN and CDR2 SVGIG (reference sequence). With 4 bases removed from V and 0 bases from J, the gap between germline ends came to 13 bases. The CDR3 runs to 14 residues.